Listed below are T cell receptor beta chains from one sample, sequenced in a study of blood T cell repertoires in COVID-19. Profiling relied on immunoSEQ multiplex PCR, and the TCRdb table lists in-frame clones only, not all of them. In the table there are roughly 25,000 clones, around 72% of which are singletons. Source material: peripheral blood. These receptors all stem from a woman older than 75 with acute or convalescent COVID-19. The CDR3 runs from the conserved cysteine through the conserved F or W. Fields, in order: V gene, D gene, J gene, clone size, CDR3 DNA, CDR3 protein. D genes are given only for firm matches. Size is omitted from some rows. Given values are once, few, many or a class for expanded clones.

v_call: TRBV11-3
d_call: .
j_call: TRBJ2-1
clone_size: few
cdr3_nt: TGTGCCAGCAGCTCTGGGACTTCGATCTACAATGAGCAGTTCTTC
cdr3_aa: CASSSGTSIYNEQFF

v_call: TRBV7-2
d_call: TRBD1
j_call: TRBJ1-5
clone_size: .
cdr3_nt: TGTGCCAGCAGCCTGGCCGGGACAGGGGGGGGAATGGACAATCAGCCCCAGCATTTT
cdr3_aa: CASSLAGTGGGMDNQPQHF

v_call: TRBV19
d_call: .
j_call: TRBJ1-2
clone_size: .
cdr3_nt: TGTGCCAGTAGTATGGGCCCCGGCGACAGGGGCTACACCTTC
cdr3_aa: CASSMGPGDRGYTF

v_call: TRBV4-1
d_call: TRBD2
j_call: TRBJ2-1
clone_size: .
cdr3_nt: TGCGCCAGCAGCCAAGACGCCCCGGCTAGCGGGGGGGCCTACAATGAGCAGTTCTTC
cdr3_aa: CASSQDAPASGGAYNEQFF

v_call: TRBV10-3
d_call: .
j_call: TRBJ2-1
clone_size: .
cdr3_nt: TGTGCCATCAGTGAGCGGGAGAATGAGCAGTTCTTC
cdr3_aa: CAISERENEQFF

v_call: TRBV7-9
d_call: TRBD1
j_call: TRBJ2-2
clone_size: once
cdr3_nt: TGTGCCAGCAGCTCGACAGGGGACACCGGGGAGCTGTTTTTT
cdr3_aa: CASSSTGDTGELFF

v_call: TRBV18
d_call: .
j_call: TRBJ2-5
clone_size: .
cdr3_nt: TGTGCCAGCTCACCGTCGAAGGGAGCCGAGACCCAGTACTTC
cdr3_aa: CASSPSKGAETQYF

v_call: TRBV6-2/TRBV6-3
d_call: .
j_call: TRBJ1-5
clone_size: .
cdr3_nt: TGTGCCAGCAGTGACCCCGGACAACGGCGCAATCAGCCCCAGCATTTT
cdr3_aa: CASSDPGQRRNQPQHF

v_call: TRBV11-2
d_call: TRBD1
j_call: TRBJ2-2
clone_size: .
cdr3_nt: TGTGCCAGCAGGCCGACAGGGCCGACCGGGGAGCTGTTTTTT
cdr3_aa: CASRPTGPTGELFF

v_call: TRBV7-2
d_call: .
j_call: TRBJ1-2
clone_size: .
cdr3_nt: TGTGCCAGCAGCCCGCGGACAGCGGGCTACACCTTC
cdr3_aa: CASSPRTAGYTF

v_call: TRBV28
d_call: TRBD2
j_call: TRBJ2-1
clone_size: .
cdr3_nt: TGTGCCAGCATGAGCGGGGGGCTCCAGAGCTCCTACAATGAGCAGTTCTTC
cdr3_aa: CASMSGGLQSSYNEQFF

v_call: TRBV7-9
d_call: TRBD2
j_call: TRBJ2-1
clone_size: .
cdr3_nt: TGTGCCAGCACCCCAGCTGGGGGGGATTTAATTAGCTCCTACAATGAGCAGTTCTTC
cdr3_aa: CASTPAGGDLISSYNEQFF

v_call: TRBV27
d_call: TRBD1
j_call: TRBJ1-6
clone_size: .
cdr3_nt: TGTGCCAGCAGTTACGAAGGGGGCATTACACCCCTCCACTTT
cdr3_aa: CASSYEGGITPLHF

v_call: TRBV4-1
d_call: .
j_call: TRBJ1-6
clone_size: many
cdr3_nt: TGCGCCAGCAGCCAAGAGACTACCCGCTATAATTCACCCCTCCACTTT
cdr3_aa: CASSQETTRYNSPLHF

v_call: TRBV5-6
d_call: .
j_call: TRBJ2-7
clone_size: .
cdr3_nt: TGTGCCAGCAGCTTCGGCAGGGGCCTTGGAGAGCAGTACTTC
cdr3_aa: CASSFGRGLGEQYF

v_call: TRBV19
d_call: .
j_call: TRBJ2-2
clone_size: many
cdr3_nt: TGTGCCAGTAGTATTGGGGGGACGCCTAGGAACACCGGGGAGCTGTTTTTT
cdr3_aa: CASSIGGTPRNTGELFF

v_call: TRBV11-2
d_call: .
j_call: TRBJ2-2
clone_size: .
cdr3_nt: TGTGCCAGCAGCAGGACAGCCCGCACCGGGGAGCTGTTTTTT
cdr3_aa: CASSRTARTGELFF

v_call: TRBV20-1
d_call: .
j_call: TRBJ2-3
clone_size: .
cdr3_nt: TGCAGTGCTCCCGACTTCTATACGCAGTATTTT
cdr3_aa: CSAPDFYTQYF

v_call: TRBV29-1
d_call: .
j_call: TRBJ1-2
clone_size: .
cdr3_nt: TGCAGCGTTGATATTTGGGGGCTTAGTGGCTACACCTTC
cdr3_aa: CSVDIWGLSGYTF

v_call: TRBV3-1/TRBV3-2
d_call: TRBD1
j_call: TRBJ2-7
clone_size: .
cdr3_nt: TGTGCCAGCAGCCAAGCCACTGGACAGGGAAGAGAGCAGTACTTC
cdr3_aa: CASSQATGQGREQYF

v_call: TRBV7-9
d_call: .
j_call: TRBJ2-2
clone_size: .
cdr3_nt: TGTGCCAGCAGCACACACGGGGGAGGGGAGCTGTTTTTT
cdr3_aa: CASSTHGGGELFF

v_call: TRBV4-3
d_call: .
j_call: TRBJ2-3
clone_size: once
cdr3_nt: TGCGCCAGCAGCCTGAGCGGCGATACGCAGTATTTT
cdr3_aa: CASSLSGDTQYF

v_call: TRBV5-1
d_call: TRBD2
j_call: TRBJ2-1
clone_size: .
cdr3_nt: TGCGCCAGCAGCCCCGGGACTAGTGGGGTTGGTGAGCAGTTCTTC
cdr3_aa: CASSPGTSGVGEQFF

v_call: TRBV5-8
d_call: TRBD2
j_call: TRBJ2-3
clone_size: .
cdr3_nt: TGTGCCAGCAGGGCTAGCGGAACAGATACGCAGTATTTT
cdr3_aa: CASRASGTDTQYF

v_call: TRBV6-6
d_call: TRBD1
j_call: TRBJ2-3
clone_size: .
cdr3_nt: TGTGCCAGCAGCCAGGGACAGGGAAGCACAGATACGCAGTATTTT
cdr3_aa: CASSQGQGSTDTQYF

v_call: TRBV14
d_call: TRBD1
j_call: TRBJ1-2
clone_size: .
cdr3_nt: TGTGCCAGCAGCCAATTAGACAGGGGATCTGATGGCTACACCTTC
cdr3_aa: CASSQLDRGSDGYTF

v_call: TRBV13
d_call: TRBD2
j_call: TRBJ2-2
clone_size: .
cdr3_nt: TGTGCCAGCAGCTTAGGGCTAGCGGGGAACACCGGGGAGCTGTTTTTT
cdr3_aa: CASSLGLAGNTGELFF

v_call: TRBV5-1
d_call: .
j_call: TRBJ2-1
clone_size: .
cdr3_nt: TGCGCCAGCAGCTTGGGTAGTTATAGCGATGAGCAGTTCTTC
cdr3_aa: CASSLGSYSDEQFF

v_call: TRBV28
d_call: .
j_call: TRBJ1-5
clone_size: few
cdr3_nt: TGTGCCAGCAGCCCGGGGGGACACCTAAGATTTAGCAATCAGCCCCAGCATTTT
cdr3_aa: CASSPGGHLRFSNQPQHF

v_call: TRBV19
d_call: TRBD1
j_call: TRBJ2-2
clone_size: .
cdr3_nt: TGTGCCAGTAGTACGGGGACAGGGGACACCGGGGAGCTGTTTTTT
cdr3_aa: CASSTGTGDTGELFF

v_call: TRBV6-1
d_call: .
j_call: TRBJ1-1
clone_size: .
cdr3_nt: TGTGCCAGCAGTGAACGGGGGGAGACTGAAGCTTTCTTT
cdr3_aa: CASSERGETEAFF

v_call: TRBV7-2
d_call: .
j_call: TRBJ2-7
clone_size: .
cdr3_nt: TGTGCCAGCAGCTCTCAATCCGGGAACTACGAGCAGTACTTC
cdr3_aa: CASSSQSGNYEQYF

v_call: TRBV2
d_call: .
j_call: TRBJ2-2
clone_size: .
cdr3_nt: TGTGCCAGCAGTGAAGCGCGGCTAGTAGACACCGGGGAGCTGTTTTTT
cdr3_aa: CASSEARLVDTGELFF

v_call: TRBV30
d_call: .
j_call: TRBJ1-2
clone_size: .
cdr3_nt: TGTGCCTGGAGTGTACCCCCGGGACTGCATGGCTACACCTTC
cdr3_aa: CAWSVPPGLHGYTF

v_call: TRBV7-2
d_call: .
j_call: TRBJ1-1
clone_size: .
cdr3_nt: TGTGCCAGCATAAAGGGGAGGGAGAACACTGAAGCTTTCTTT
cdr3_aa: CASIKGRENTEAFF

v_call: TRBV9
d_call: .
j_call: TRBJ2-1
clone_size: .
cdr3_nt: TGTGCCAGCAGCGTAGCCCTAGCAATCAATGAGCAGTTCTTC
cdr3_aa: CASSVALAINEQFF

v_call: TRBV28
d_call: .
j_call: TRBJ1-2
clone_size: .
cdr3_nt: TGTGCCAGCAGTTTTTCCCAGGGTTATGGCTACACCTTC
cdr3_aa: CASSFSQGYGYTF

v_call: TRBV3-1/TRBV3-2
d_call: TRBD2
j_call: TRBJ2-3
clone_size: .
cdr3_nt: TGTGCCAGCAGCCAAGATGGGACTAGCGGGGTTAGCACAGATACGCAGTATTTT
cdr3_aa: CASSQDGTSGVSTDTQYF

v_call: TRBV6-5
d_call: .
j_call: TRBJ2-3
clone_size: .
cdr3_nt: TGTGCCAGCAGGGAGGACTACCGCGTGGGGGATACGCAGTATTTT
cdr3_aa: CASREDYRVGDTQYF

v_call: TRBV5-1
d_call: .
j_call: TRBJ1-2
clone_size: .
cdr3_nt: TGCGCCAGCAGCTTCGGACAGCATTTGGACTATGGCTACACCTTC
cdr3_aa: CASSFGQHLDYGYTF

v_call: TRBV28
d_call: .
j_call: TRBJ2-7
clone_size: .
cdr3_nt: TGTGCCAGCAGTTTGTCAGGGCCGGACCTCTACGAGCAGTACTTC
cdr3_aa: CASSLSGPDLYEQYF

v_call: TRBV15
d_call: TRBD2
j_call: TRBJ2-1
clone_size: few
cdr3_nt: TGTGCCACCAGCAGAACCCCTTTCGTCCCGGGACTAGCGAGGGAGCAGTTCTTC
cdr3_aa: CATSRTPFVPGLAREQFF